Presented here are 25 T cell receptor beta chains from one specimen sequenced in a study of T-cell reconstitution after alpha-beta-depleted transplantation in children. Preparation of the TCRbeta library used unique molecular identifiers. MiXCR, run by TCRdb on the PCR reads, gives a single entry per CDR3 protein. The table shows around 16,000 distinct CDR3 sequences, with roughly 5.6% occurring only once. The input for sequencing was PBMCs, taken before TCRalphabeta/CD19-depleted stem cell transplant. The source is a boy younger than 18 with acute lymphoblastic leukemia, due to receive a stem cell transplant.

This clonotype was counted many times. The chain carries TRBV11-3 and TRBJ2-3, with D tentatively TRBD2 (5 bases). The CDR3 is made up of 13 amino acids. V was pared by 5 bases and J by 2 bases, with 8 bases between. Germline values: CDR1 SGHNT, CDR2 YENEEA. The CDR3 is CASSLGNTDTQYF. The CDR3, as DNA: TGTGCCAGCAGCCTCGGGAACACAGATACGCAGTATTTT.

The table lists this clonotype with many counts. The V call is TRBV10-3, the J call TRBJ1-1; D possibly corresponds to TRBD1 (5 bases). This CDR3 contains 14 residues. Between the trimmed V and J ends, which lost 7 bases and 0 bases, there was a span of 12 bases. Per the germline V gene, CDR1 is ENHRY and CDR2 is SYGVKD. CDR3 sequence (DNA): TGTGCCATCAACTCACGGGGGGTGAACACTGAAGCTTTCTTT. Amino acids: CAINSRGVNTEAFF.

This clonotype was seen many times. The J gene is TRBJ1-2, the V gene TRBV28, with TRBD1 as a possible D gene (5 bases). Between the trimmed V and J ends, which lost 10 bases and 0 bases, there was a span of 12 bases. Per the germline V gene, CDR1 is MDHEN and CDR2 is SYDVKM. The CDR3 has 13 residues. The CDR3: CATLDSANYGYTF. As DNA, the CDR3 is TGTGCCACCTTAGACAGTGCTAACTATGGCTACACCTTC.

This clonotype was seen ten or more times. This chain links TRBV15 with TRBJ2-1; D is ambiguous. Per the germline V gene, CDR1 is LNHNV and CDR2 is YYDKDF (reference sequence). V lost 3 bases and J lost 8, with 17 bases in between. The CDR3 has 15 amino acids. The DNA of the CDR3 is TGTGCCACCAGCAGTGCTAGGGCCCGGAACCATGAGCAGTTCTTC. Translated, it gives CATSSARARNHEQFF.

At least ten counts were recorded for this clonotype. The V gene is TRBV2, the J gene TRBJ1-3; the D is unclear. The V gene lost 1 base and the J gene lost 4 bases, with 14 bases spanning the gap. The CDR3 sequence is 16 residues long. Looked up from germline, CDR1 is SNHLY and CDR2 is FYNNEI. The CDR3 reads CASSEGPKGSGNTIYF. The CDR3 DNA follows: TGTGCCAGCAGTGAAGGCCCAAAGGGATCCGGAAACACCATATATTTT.

This clonotype is medium-sized (0.01 to 0.1%) in the sample. This rearrangement joins TRBV12-3 or TRBV12-4 to TRBJ2-3; TRBD2 might be the D (5 bases). V lost 3 bases to trimming and J lost 2 bases, with 12 bases between them. CDR3 length equals 15 residues. The CDR3 reads CASSFYRLSTDTQYF. Written as DNA, the CDR3 is TGTGCCAGCAGTTTTTACCGACTATCCACAGATACGCAGTATTTT.

This clonotype was observed many times. The chain recombines TRBV7-2 with TRBJ2-7; no firm D call. With 0 bases removed from V and 2 bases from J, the gap between germline ends came to 11 bases. This CDR3 is 15 amino acids long. The V gene's germline CDR1 is SGHTA and CDR2 FQGNSA. CDR3 amino acids: CASSLARTPPYEQYF. The DNA of the CDR3 is TGTGCCAGCAGCTTAGCGCGGACGCCTCCCTACGAGCAGTACTTC.

This chain connects TRBV7-9 to TRBJ2-2; the D gene is possibly TRBD2 (5 bases). The CDR3 has 15 amino acids. V gave up 5 bases and J gave up 1 base, with 11 bases separating them. Germline CDR1 and CDR2: SEHNR and FQNEAQ (reference sequence). The CDR3 sequence: CASSPLALNTGELFF. Here the CDR3 DNA reads TGTGCCAGCAGCCCCCTAGCACTGAACACCGGGGAGCTGTTTTTT.

This clonotype has at least ten counts. The chain is built from TRBV28 and TRBJ2-3; 11 nucleotides align to TRBD2. V shed 6 bases, J shed 6 bases, and the junction held 11 bases outside the gene matches. Germline lookup yields CDR1 MDHEN and CDR2 SYDVKM. The CDR3 spans 16 residues. CDR3 loop: CASSYLRSSGRDTQYF. For the CDR3, the DNA is TGTGCCAGCAGCTACCTCCGGTCTAGCGGGAGGGATACGCAGTATTTT.

At least ten counts were recorded for this clonotype. This rearrangement joins TRBV28 to TRBJ2-1; D is ambiguous. The V gene's germline CDR1 is MDHEN and CDR2 SYDVKM. The V gene lost 1 base and the J gene lost 0 bases, with 10 bases spanning the gap. The CDR3 runs 16 residues. CDR3 nucleotide sequence: TGTGCCAGCAGTTTATTAGATCTTAGCTCCTACAATGAGCAGTTCTTC. Translated: CASSLLDLSSYNEQFF.

Judged by abundance, this clonotype is medium-sized. The chain combines TRBV24-1 with TRBJ2-1, with 9 positions matching TRBD2. The V gene's germline CDR1 is KGHDR and CDR2 SFDVKD. The CDR3 totals 16 residues. V dropped 0 bases and J dropped 5; count of bases not matched to a gene: 4. DNA for the CDR3: TGTGCCACCAGTGATTTGCAGCGGGGGGACAACAATGAGCAGTTCTTC. This sequence encodes CATSDLQRGDNNEQFF.

The rearrangement uses TRBV11-1 and TRBJ2-1, with 8 bases that match TRBD2. J lost 8 bases, V lost 0 bases, and 6 bases had no gene match. Germline V gene sequence: CDR1 SGHAT, CDR2 FQDESV (reference sequence). This CDR3 spans 15 amino acids. The CDR3 reads CASSLATTSDDEQFF. CDR3 in DNA: TGTGCCAGCAGCTTAGCGACGACTAGCGACGATGAGCAGTTCTTC. Filled out from reference TRBV11-1 and TRBJ2-1, the complete variable domain reads EAEVAQSPRYKITEKSQAVAFWCDPISGHATLYWYRQILGQGPELLVQFQDESVVDDSQLPKDRFSAERLKGVDSTLKIQPAELGDSAMYLCASSLATTSDDEQFFGPGTRLTVL.

This clonotype has a count of ten or more. V gene TRBV4-1 combines with J gene TRBJ2-1, with 10 bases fitting TRBD2. The CDR3 consists of 18 residues. Germline values: CDR1 MGHRA, CDR2 YSYEKL. With V trimmed by 2 bases and J by 0 bases, 7 bases remained unmatched. The CDR3 DNA is TGCGCCAGCAGCCAAATCAGGACTAGCGGCTACTCCTACAATGAGCAGTTCTTC. Its protein is CASSQIRTSGYSYNEQFF.

This clonotype was counted many times. This chain links TRBV3-1 with TRBJ1-5, with 7 bases fitting TRBD1. Losses at the gene ends were 0 bases for V and 6 bases for J; bases not matched to a gene: 5. Germline V gene sequence: CDR1 LGHDT, CDR2 YNNKEL (reference sequence). This CDR3 has 15 amino acids. The CDR3 reads CASSQERQGGQPQHF. The CDR3 bases are TGTGCCAGCAGCCAAGAGAGGCAGGGGGGTCAGCCCCAGCATTTT.

This clonotype was recorded at least ten times. The chain couples TRBV4-1 to TRBJ2-2, with a weak D call TRBD1 (6 bases). The ends were cut back, 0 bases at V and 2 bases at J, with 10 bases in the middle. Germline-derived CDR1 and CDR2 are MGHRA and YSYEKL. The CDR3 covers 16 residues. CDR3 loop: CASSQDSRGNTGELFF. CDR3 sequence (DNA): TGCGCCAGCAGCCAAGATTCCAGGGGAAACACCGGGGAGCTGTTTTTT.

This clonotype was seen a few times. Here the CDR3 DNA reads TGTGCCTCCTGCCAAGAGAGGCAGGGGGGTCAGCCCCAGCATTTT. Amino acids: CASCQERQGGQPQHF. The chain couples TRBV3-1 to TRBJ1-5; the match to TRBD1 covers 7 bases. CDR3 length: 15 residues. Germline V CDR1 and CDR2: LGHDT, YNNKEL (reference sequence). V shed 11 bases and J 6 bases; nucleotides not matched to a gene: 16.

This clonotype was picked up many times. The genes are TRBV28 and TRBJ1-1; perhaps TRBD1 as D (6 bases). This CDR3 is built from 13 residues. Germline-derived CDR1 and CDR2 are MDHEN and SYDVKM. With 3 bases removed from V and 4 bases from J, the gap between germline ends came to 9 bases. The CDR3 spells CASSFRGRTEAFF. The DNA for the CDR3 is TGTGCCAGCAGTTTCAGGGGTCGCACTGAAGCTTTCTTT.

In its sample, this clonotype was seen many times. This chain connects TRBV12-3 or TRBV12-4 to TRBJ1-3, with a possible D match to TRBD1 (5 bases). V was cut by 6 bases and J by 0 bases, with 12 bases left in between. CDR3 length: 15 amino acids. The DNA for the CDR3 is TGTGCCAGCAGGGAACAGGATCGCTCTGGAAACACCATATATTTT. It encodes CASREQDRSGNTIYF.

The table lists this clonotype with many counts. V and J are TRBV4-3 and TRBJ2-7; 9 nucleotides match TRBD1. This CDR3 is 15 amino acids long. From germline, CDR1 is LGHNA and CDR2 YSLEER. Trimming at V came to 4 bases and at J to 5 bases, leaving 9 bases not matched to a gene. The CDR3 protein is CASSPARDRAHEQYF. The CDR3, as DNA: TGCGCCAGCAGCCCTGCGAGGGACAGGGCGCACGAGCAGTACTTC.

In this sample, this clonotype turned up many times. The genes are TRBV20-1 and TRBJ2-2, with D unclear. CDR3 size: 13 residues. V was cut by 4 bases and J by 3 bases, with 9 bases left in between. Germline assignment: CDR1 DFQATT and CDR2 SNEGSKA (reference sequence). The CDR3 protein is CSAKAGHTGELFF. In nucleotides, the CDR3 is TGCAGTGCTAAGGCAGGCCACACCGGGGAGCTGTTTTTT.

This clonotype was detected ten times or more. The rearrangement joins TRBV24-1 to TRBJ2-1; 9 bases are a match to TRBD2. The J segment lost 0 bases and the V segment lost 8 bases, leaving 10 bases of the junction unmatched. The germline V gene has CDR1 KGHDR and CDR2 SFDVKD. This CDR3 is 17 amino acids long. The CDR3 DNA follows: TGTGCCACCACCGCGGGAGGGCCCTATAGCTCCTACAATGAGCAGTTCTTC. It codes for CATTAGGPYSSYNEQFF.

The chain uses TRBV2 and TRBJ2-5, with 7 bases matching TRBD1. The length of the CDR3 is 14 residues. Unmatched junction bases numbered 5, after V lost 5 bases and J lost 2 bases. Germline CDR1 SNHLY, CDR2 FYNNEI. CDR3 region: CASSTGTAQETQYF. The CDR3 DNA is TGTGCCAGCAGTACCGGGACAGCACAAGAGACCCAGTACTTC.

This clonotype has ten or more counts. The chain uses TRBV19 and TRBJ2-1, with D uncertain. Germline assignment: CDR1 LNHDA and CDR2 SQIVND (reference sequence). Trimming cost V 0 bases and J 7 bases, with 7 bases left between them. CDR3 length equals 13 residues. CDR3 DNA sequence: TGTGCCAGTAGTATAGATTGGTCAAATGAGCAGTTCTTC. Translation gives CASSIDWSNEQFF.

There are many counts of this clonotype. The gene calls are TRBV6-5 and TRBJ2-5; 11 bases match TRBD2. Germline trimming cut 6 bases from V and 4 bases from J; bases unmatched to any gene: 4. The germline V gene encodes CDR1 MNHEY and CDR2 SVGAGI. This CDR3 has 14 amino acids. CDR3 region: CASSQGLAAETQYF. The CDR3 region has the DNA TGTGCCAGCAGCCAGGGACTAGCGGCAGAGACCCAGTACTTC.

Many counts were recorded for this clonotype. The chain joins TRBV6-5 to TRBJ2-7; 7 bases are shared with TRBD1. V dropped 4 bases and J dropped 3; count of bases not matched to a gene: 6. Germline lookup yields CDR1 MNHEY and CDR2 SVGAGI. This CDR3 contains 14 residues. DNA of the CDR3: TGTGCCAGCAGTTTCCGGCGACAGGGCTACGAGCAGTACTTC. Protein: CASSFRRQGYEQYF.